This entry lists 17 T cell receptor beta chains sequenced from one sample in a study of T cell changes during pregnancy in multiple sclerosis. The protocol was immunoSEQ multiplex PCR, while the TCRdb copy is restricted to in-frame clones and leaves out a portion. There are 74,000 or so clones in the sample; just over 90% occur only once, and around 0.2% lies in the top ten. Sequencing was performed on CD4+ T cells from peripheral blood mononuclear cells, taken before pregnancy. These receptors all stem from a female donor with multiple sclerosis, enrolled in a pregnancy study.

The J gene is TRBJ2-3, the V gene TRBV13, with 14 bases identical to TRBD2. Germline loops: CDR1 PRHDT, CDR2 FYEKMQ (reference sequence). This CDR3 is 19 amino acids long. V was pared by 5 bases and J by 4 bases, with 14 bases of the junction left unmatched. In DNA form, the CDR3 reads TGTGCCAGCAGCACCCGACTAGCGGGGGGGCCACACCTCCCAGATACGCAGTATTTT. This encodes CASSTRLAGGPHLPDTQYF. Full variable domain (outside the CDR3, taken from reference TRBV13 and TRBJ2-3): AAGVIQSPRHLIKEKRETATLKCYPIPRHDTVYWYQQGPGQDPQFLISFYEKMQSDKGSIPDRFSAQQFSDYHSELNMSSLELGDSALYFCASSTRLAGGPHLPDTQYFGPGTRLTVL.

CDR3 loop: CASSLSLHPGGTQYF. In nucleotides, the CDR3 is TGTGCCAGCAGTTTATCGCTCCACCCGGGGGGGACCCAGTACTTC. The chain recombines TRBV27 with TRBJ2-5, with 7 bases identical to TRBD2. CDR3 length equals 15 residues. The J segment lost 7 bases and the V segment lost 0 bases, leaving 8 bases of the junction unmatched. Per the germline V gene, CDR1 is MNHEY and CDR2 is SMNVEV (reference sequence).

The J gene is TRBJ2-5, the V gene TRBV4-2, with 8 bases aligning to TRBD2. The CDR3 runs 17 residues. CDR1 LGHNA and CDR2 YNFKEQ come from the germline V gene. With V trimmed by 4 bases and J by 1 base, 11 bases remained unmatched. CDR3 amino acids: CASSRHGRRGVQETQYF. The CDR3 DNA follows: TGTGCCAGCAGCCGCCATGGCCGGCGGGGGGTCCAAGAGACCCAGTACTTC.

The rearrangement uses TRBV7-9 and TRBJ1-2, with a tentative D call TRBD1 (5 bases). The germline V gene encodes CDR1 SEHNR and CDR2 FQNEAQ (reference sequence). This CDR3 is built from 14 residues. Trimming pared 1 base from V and 8 bases from J, leaving 14 bases between. The CDR3 region is CASSLGRGQTGYTF. CDR3 DNA sequence: TGTGCCAGCAGCTTAGGGAGGGGTCAAACGGGCTACACCTTC. The full variable domain, in which reference TRBV7-9 and TRBJ1-2 provide the parts outside the CDR3, is DTGVSQNPRHKITKRGQNVTFRCDPISEHNRLYWYRQTLGQGPEFLTYFQNEAQLEKSRLLSDRFSAERPKGSFSTLEIQRTEQGDSAMYLCASSLGRGQTGYTFGSGTRLTVV.

The rearrangement joins TRBV5-3 to TRBJ2-7, with a weak D call TRBD1 (7 bases). TRBV5-3 is annotated as an ORF whose role is uncertain. The CDR3 length is 18 residues. The V gene lost 2 bases and the J gene lost 2 bases, with 23 bases spanning the gap. This CDR3 is CARSFHCQTGRKAYEQYF. In DNA, the CDR3 is TGTGCCAGAAGCTTCCACTGCCAGACAGGGAGGAAGGCCTACGAGCAGTACTTC.

CDR3 DNA sequence: TGTGCCAGCAGTCCGAGGACAGGGAGGTATGGCTACACCTTC. It codes for CASSPRTGRYGYTF. V is TRBV6-5 and J is TRBJ1-2; 8 bases align to TRBD1. Germline V CDR1 and CDR2: MNHEY, SVGAGI. Germline trimming cut 5 bases from V and 5 bases from J; bases unmatched to any gene: 7. This CDR3 spans 14 amino acids.

The rearrangement links TRBV29-1 to TRBJ1-2; TRBD1 might be the D (5 bases). CDR1 and CDR2 from the germline V gene are SQVTM and ANQGSEA. This CDR3 is built from 16 residues. Trimming shortened V by 3 bases and J by 1 base, and 18 bases separated the two germline ends. CDR3 in amino acids: CSVETAGGGVNYGYTF. CDR3 in DNA: TGCAGCGTTGAGACGGCCGGGGGAGGGGTTAACTATGGCTACACCTTC.

The J gene is TRBJ1-2, the V gene TRBV6-1, with a possible D match to TRBD1 (6 bases). V was trimmed by 4 bases and J by 4 bases, leaving 13 bases between them. Germline V gene lookup returns CDR1 MNHNS and CDR2 SASEGT. The CDR3 consists of 14 residues. CDR3 residues: CASSVRTVIYGYTF. The CDR3, as DNA: TGTGCCAGCAGTGTTCGGACAGTTATCTATGGCTACACCTTC.

This clone was detected only once. The chain carries TRBV7-3 and TRBJ2-3; 8 bases are shared with TRBD1. The germline V gene has CDR1 SGHTA and CDR2 FQGTGA. Losses at the gene ends were 4 bases for V and 4 bases for J; bases not matched to a gene: 1. This CDR3 contains 13 residues. The CDR3 sequence: CASSSTGADTQYF. CDR3 bases: TGTGCCAGCAGCTCGACAGGGGCAGATACGCAGTATTTT.

This chain links TRBV5-4 with TRBJ2-1; the D gene is possibly TRBD2 (6 bases). Germline CDR1 SGHNT, CDR2 YYREEE (reference sequence). Trimming stripped 2 bases from V and 5 bases from J, with 14 bases between. The CDR3 sequence is 15 residues long. The CDR3 DNA follows: TGTGCCAGCAGCTTAGAGATAGCGGCCAACAATGAGCAGTTCTTC. Amino acid sequence: CASSLEIAANNEQFF.

The chain couples TRBV5-1 to TRBJ2-2; a possible D gene is TRBD2 (6 bases). Trimming took off 0 bases at V and 7 bases at J, with 10 bases between the two ends. The CDR3 length is 14 residues. Germline V CDR1 and CDR2: SGHRS, YFSETQ. The CDR3 loop reads CASSLDWEVGELFF. CDR3 bases: TGCGCCAGCAGCTTGGACTGGGAGGTCGGGGAGCTGTTTTTT.

This clone was recorded only once. The chain has TRBV7-8 and TRBJ1-5; D is uncertain. CDR1 is SGHVS and CDR2 is FQNEAQ in the germline V gene. This CDR3 contains 13 residues. Trimming removed 1 base from V and 7 bases from J, with 8 bases in between. This CDR3 is CASSLGTNQPQHF. In nucleotides, the CDR3 is TGTGCCAGCAGCTTAGGAACAAACCAGCCCCAGCATTTT.

V is TRBV5-4 and J is TRBJ2-1; TRBD2 aligns across 16 bases. Germline V gene data show CDR1 as SGHNT and CDR2 as YYREEE (reference sequence). The V segment lost 3 bases and the J segment 8 bases; nucleotides outside the gene matches: 5. The length of the CDR3 is 16 residues. The CDR3 nucleotides are TGTGCCAGCAGCTCGTGGGGACTAGCGGGAGGGGATGAGCAGTTCTTC. This encodes CASSSWGLAGGDEQFF.

The V call is TRBV7-8, the J call TRBJ2-1, with 7 bases that match TRBD1. Trimming removed 5 bases from V and 6 bases from J; junction bases left unmatched: 22. The CDR3 is made up of 19 amino acids. Looked up from germline, CDR1 is SGHVS and CDR2 is FQNEAQ. For the CDR3, the DNA is TGTGCCAGCAGCCCTCAGACACTACAGGGGACAAATATGACCAATGAGCAGTTCTTC. Translation gives CASSPQTLQGTNMTNEQFF. The whole variable domain, filled in from reference TRBV7-8 and TRBJ2-1, reads GAGVSQSPRYKVAKRGQDVALRCDPISGHVSLFWYQQALGQGPEFLTYFQNEAQLDKSGLPSDRFFAERPEGSVSTLKIQRTQQEDSAVYLCASSPQTLQGTNMTNEQFFGPGTRLTVL.

The chain joins TRBV9 to TRBJ1-1; a weak D match, TRBD1 (6 bases). Trimming removed 4 bases from V and 0 bases from J, with 16 bases in between. The CDR3 is 16 residues long. Germline V gene lookup returns CDR1 SGDLS and CDR2 YYNGEE. The CDR3 spells CASSPRGGQLNTEAFF. CDR3 nucleotide sequence: TGTGCCAGCAGCCCACGGGGGGGACAATTGAACACTGAAGCTTTCTTT.

The chain joins TRBV5-4 to TRBJ2-1; 10 positions agree with TRBD2. The CDR3 is made up of 17 amino acids. Germline lookup yields CDR1 SGHNT and CDR2 YYREEE (reference sequence). V trimming: 0 bases; J trimming: 6 bases; junction bases outside the gene matches: 9. This CDR3 reads CASSLAPAGGFSNEQFF. The CDR3 region has the DNA TGTGCCAGCAGCTTGGCCCCAGCGGGAGGGTTCTCCAATGAGCAGTTCTTC. The full variable domain, with the rest looked up from reference TRBV5-4 and TRBJ2-1, is ETGVTQSPTHLIKTRGQQVTLRCSSQSGHNTVSWYQQALGQGPQFIFQYYREEENGRGNFPPRFSGLQFPNYSSELNVNALELDDSALYLCASSLAPAGGFSNEQFFGPGTRLTVL.

The chain employs TRBV5-1 and TRBJ1-1; D is perhaps TRBD1 (6 bases). CDR3 length: 14 amino acids. The germline V and J ends were trimmed by 4 bases and 4 bases, with 14 bases remaining between them. Germline CDR1 reads SGHRS; CDR2 reads YFSETQ. The CDR3 nucleotides read TGCGCCAGCAGCGGAACAGGGTTGGGCACTGAAGCTTTCTTT. This codes for CASSGTGLGTEAFF.